This T cell receptor beta chain was retrieved from a study of blood T cell repertoires in COVID-19. Study overall: Material from acute and convalescent COVID-19 was sourced from the United States, Italy and Spain. From T cells, B-cell-depleted T cells, or PBMCs came the material, which was cDNA or gDNA.

With V trimmed by 3 bases and J by 3 bases, 7 bases remained unmatched. In germline, CDR1 is SGDLS, CDR2 YYNGEE. CDR3 size: 15 residues. Original data processing: By means of reference gene primer amplification, nucleated cell counts were estimated. The assay was immunoSEQ multiplex PCR, and TCRdb's table has in-frame clones only and misses some. Clonal size and the V and J genes are those of that table, whereas D and trimming came from the DNA. The sample lists around 150,000 clones, around 88% occurring once. The chain uses TRBV9 and TRBJ2-3; TRBD2 matches 7 bases. This receptor was obtained from a human donor in a cohort sampled during active COVID-19. Material: peripheral blood. CDR3 coding DNA: TGTGCCAGCAGCGCTCTAGCGGTGAGGACAGATACGCAGTATTTT. This sequence encodes CASSALAVRTDTQYF.